Sequencing of this TCR beta chain was carried out in a study of blood T cell repertoires in COVID-19. In the source study's methods: Using reference gene primer amplification, nucleated cell counts were estimated. TCRdb's copy holds only in-frame clones and misses some; the assay was immunoSEQ multiplex PCR. V, J and clone size are taken as reported in that table, and D and trimming were inferred from the DNA itself. This table holds tens of thousands of clones, more than 70% found once. This CDR3 spans 14 amino acids. The germline V gene has CDR1 ENHRY and CDR2 SYGVKD. J was trimmed by 4 bases and V by 3 bases; bases with no gene match: 5. In this sample, this clone turned up once.

The material sequenced was peripheral blood. This receptor was identified in an elderly woman with acute or convalescent COVID-19. The chain carries TRBV10-3 and TRBJ1-1, with 7 nucleotides matching TRBD1. The CDR3 region has the DNA TGTGCCATCAGTGACTCGTCAGGGGGCACTGAAGCTTTCTTT. Its protein product is CAISDSSGGTEAFF.